The sequence of this TCR beta chain was determined in a study of early T cells in non-severe SARS-CoV-2 infection. Whole-study context: Investigators sequenced bulk RNA drawn from unsorted whole blood, and chains remained unpaired.

J lost 3 bases, V lost 1 base, and 4 bases had no gene match. The CDR3 length is 16 residues. The germline gives CDR1 SGHVS, CDR2 FNYEAQ. This clonotype appeared a few times. Separate cDNA molecules each had unique molecular identifiers attached to them. TCRdb processed the 5' RACE reads anew with MiXCR; each CDR3 protein has one entry. The repertoire includes approximately 90,000 distinct CDR3 sequences, 16% of them detected once, and 4.5% to 6% sits in the top ten. The chain recombines TRBV7-6 with TRBJ2-2; TRBD2 matches 8 bases. The clonotype originates from an adult who was a healthcare worker with PCR-confirmed SARS-CoV-2 infection or an uninfected control (not recorded which). This sample comprised whole blood, obtained at baseline. DNA for the CDR3: TGTGCCAGCAGCTTAGAAGCGGGAGTGTACACCGGGGAGCTGTTTTTT. Protein sequence: CASSLEAGVYTGELFF.